This TCR beta chain stems from a study of blood T cell repertoires in COVID-19. Here immunoSEQ multiplex PCR was the method, and the copy in TCRdb shows in-frame clones only, minus some. The sample has about 80,000 clones, roughly 87% seen once; the top ten hold 12%. Germline loops: CDR1 GTSNPN, CDR2 SVGIG (reference sequence). Trimming shortened V by 0 bases and J by 1 base, and 6 bases separated the two germline ends. This CDR3 is built from 13 residues. The origin of this receptor is a man aged 80 or over with acute or convalescent COVID-19. The specimen was peripheral blood. This chain uses TRBV30 with TRBJ1-1; D unclear. In nucleotides, the CDR3 is TGTGCCTGGAGTGTACACCAGAACACTGAAGCTTTCTTT. As protein: CAWSVHQNTEAFF.